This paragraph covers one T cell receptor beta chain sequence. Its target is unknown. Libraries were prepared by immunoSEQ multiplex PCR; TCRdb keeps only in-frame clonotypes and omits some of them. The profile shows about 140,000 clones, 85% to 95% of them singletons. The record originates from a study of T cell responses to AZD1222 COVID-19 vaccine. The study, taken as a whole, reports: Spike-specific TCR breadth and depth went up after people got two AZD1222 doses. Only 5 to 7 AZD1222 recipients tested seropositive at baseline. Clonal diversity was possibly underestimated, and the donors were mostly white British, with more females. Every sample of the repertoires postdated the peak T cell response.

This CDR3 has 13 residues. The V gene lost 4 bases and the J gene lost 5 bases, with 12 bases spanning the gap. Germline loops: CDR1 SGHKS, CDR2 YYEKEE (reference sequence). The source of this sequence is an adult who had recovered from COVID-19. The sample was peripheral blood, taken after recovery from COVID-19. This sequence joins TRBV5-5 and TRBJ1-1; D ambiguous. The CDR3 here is CASSPPSRTEAFF. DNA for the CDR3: TGTGCCAGCAGCCCCCCCTCTAGGACTGAAGCTTTCTTT. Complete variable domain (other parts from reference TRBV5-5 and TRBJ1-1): DAGVTQSPTHLIKTRGQQVTLRCSPISGHKSVSWYQQVLGQGPQFIFQYYEKEERGRGNFPDRFSARQFPNYSSELNVNALLLGDSALYLCASSPPSRTEAFFGQGTRLTVV.